The 23 T cell receptor beta chains below come from one sample, sequenced in a study of read filtering for tumor transcriptome and immune sequencing. Molecular barcoded adaptors covering alpha/delta and beta/gamma chains were used on approximately 400 ng RNA. TCRdb analysed the reads with MiXCR anew, one entry per CDR3 protein. This sample has 100,000 to 150,000 distinct CDR3 sequences, with over 10% found just once. Material: a population of CD138-negative cells sorted from bone marrow. The receptors shown here come from a donor aged 40 or older with multiple myeloma.

In this sample, this clonotype turned up many times. This rearrangement joins TRBV13 to TRBJ1-5; D unclear. The CDR3 consists of 17 residues. Germline assignment: CDR1 PRHDT and CDR2 FYEKMQ (reference sequence). Trimming removed 1 base at V and 2 bases at J, with 15 bases between. The CDR3 protein is CASSLVGYCMGNQPQHF. The CDR3 region has the DNA TGTGCCAGCAGCTTAGTTGGGTACTGTATGGGCAATCAGCCCCAGCATTTT.

This clonotype was counted at least ten times. The V and J genes are TRBV6-5 and TRBJ2-7, with D uncertain. This CDR3 contains 15 residues. Trimming left V 0 bases short and J 3 bases short, with 12 bases between. Germline V CDR1 and CDR2: MNHEY, SVGAGI. CDR3 sequence (DNA): TGTGCCAGCAGTTACTCGGGCAGTCCCAGCTACGAGCAGTACTTC. It translates to CASSYSGSPSYEQYF.

The sample holds one count of this clonotype. This could be a read error, since a much larger clone is one nucleotide away. The V gene is TRBV2, the J gene TRBJ2-1, with D unresolved. Germline V gene data show CDR1 as SNHLY and CDR2 as FYNNEI. The V end lost 2 bases, the J end lost 9 bases, and 8 bases lay between the germline ends. The CDR3 runs to 12 residues. The CDR3 DNA is TGTGCCAGCAGTGAACGGGCCAGTGAGCAGTTCTTC. Translating it yields CASSERASEQFF.

A word on this clonotype: A single base separates this from a much larger clone, so it may be a read error. This chain uses TRBV5-1 with TRBJ1-1, with D maybe TRBD1 (5 bases). The CDR3 runs 14 residues. CDR1 is SGHRS and CDR2 is YFSETQ in the germline V gene. Here the CDR3 reads CAGSVGGGVTEAFF. CDR3 nucleotide sequence: TGCGCCGGCAGCGTCGGGGGAGGGGTCACTGAAGCTTTCTTT.

With respect to this clonotype: This may stem from a read error, because a much larger clone lies one nucleotide away. The CDR3 here is CSARGPGAGSQPQHF. DNA of the CDR3: TGCAGTGCTAGGGGCCCAGGGGCCGGCAGTCAGCCCCAGCATTTT. The chain employs TRBV20-1 and TRBJ1-5, with TRBD1 as a possible D gene (6 bases). Trimming took 3 bases from V and 6 from J, leaving 18 bases between them. From germline, CDR1 is DFQATT and CDR2 SNEGSKA (reference sequence). This CDR3 comprises 15 residues.

The sample holds many counts of this clonotype. This chain connects TRBV15 to TRBJ1-1; 7 positions agree with TRBD1. The junction had 5 bases not matched to a gene; V was cut back by 8 bases and J by 2 bases. In germline, CDR1 is LNHNV, CDR2 YYDKDF (reference sequence). This CDR3 comprises 13 residues. Here the CDR3 DNA reads TGTGCCACCCTGGACAGGCTCAACACTGAAGCTTTCTTT. Amino acid sequence: CATLDRLNTEAFF. Combining the CDR3 with reference TRBV15 and TRBJ1-1 gives the whole variable domain DAMVIQNPRYQVTQFGKPVTLSCSQTLNHNVMYWYQQKSSQAPKLLFHYYDKDFNNEADTPDNFQSRRPNTSFCFLDIRSPGLGDTAMYLCATLDRLNTEAFFGQGTRLTVV.

With regard to this clonotype: A junction end diverges from the germline sequence, so it may reflect a read error. This chain links TRBV5-4 with TRBJ1-2, with a tentative D call TRBD1 (6 bases). CDR3 length equals 17 residues. Germline CDR1 reads SGHNT; CDR2 reads YYREEE (reference sequence). CDR3 coding DNA: TGTGCCAGCAGCTTGGCTCCAGGACAGAGAGGCCAATATGGCTGCACCTTC. It codes for CASSLAPGQRGQYGCTF.

As to this clonotype: This sequence may be a read error, since a much larger clone differs from it by one base. The chain employs TRBV6-6 and TRBJ1-5, with D hard to call. The CDR3 loop spans 13 amino acids. Germline V gene data show CDR1 as MNHNY and CDR2 as SVGAGI (reference sequence). CDR3 sequence: CVSSAPYYQPQHF. Here the CDR3 DNA reads TGTGTCAGCAGTGCCCCCTATTATCAGCCCCAGCATTTT.

This clonotype was seen at least ten times. The genes are TRBV20-1 and TRBJ2-7; 9 nucleotides match TRBD1. Germline V CDR1 and CDR2: DFQATT, SNEGSKA (reference sequence). This CDR3 has 13 residues. The V segment lost 6 bases and the J segment 9 bases; nucleotides outside the gene matches: 12. The CDR3 region has the DNA TGCAGTGCAGTCCCGGGACAGGGTAGGAGGCAGTACTTC. Encoded protein: CSAVPGQGRRQYF.

Comments on this clonotype: A read error may be the cause here, since a much bigger clone is one base away. This chain joins TRBV3-1 and TRBJ2-3; D remains ambiguous. The V and J ends lost 0 bases and 0 bases respectively, with 10 bases between them. The V gene's germline CDR1 is LGHDT and CDR2 YNNKEL (reference sequence). The CDR3 covers 16 residues. In DNA, the CDR3 is TGTGCCAGCAGCCAAGAACAAGGCACTAGCACAGATACGCAGTATTTT. Translated, it gives CASSQEQGTSTDTQYF.

This clonotype was counted many times. The chain recombines TRBV5-1 with TRBJ1-3; perhaps TRBD1 as D (6 bases). The V gene lost 7 bases and the J gene lost 3 bases, with 14 bases spanning the gap. The CDR3 totals 14 residues. Germline lookup yields CDR1 SGHRS and CDR2 YFSETQ. DNA for the CDR3: TGCGCCAGCTCCCAGGGGAGCGGTGGAAACACCATATATTTT. It encodes CASSQGSGGNTIYF.

With regard to this clonotype: One base away lies a much larger clone, so this may be a sequencing read error. The rearrangement uses TRBV12-3 or TRBV12-4 and TRBJ1-6, with a weak D call TRBD1 (6 bases). V lost 5 bases and J lost 10, with 18 bases in between. This CDR3 spans 15 amino acids. CDR3 DNA sequence: TGTGCCAGCAGTCCTCGGGGGGCAAGGAGCTCACCCCTCCACTTT. Residues: CASSPRGARSSPLHF.

This clonotype appeared a few times. The V and J genes are TRBV2 and TRBJ1-3, with a tentative D call TRBD1 (6 bases). This CDR3 has 14 residues. Germline CDR1 SNHLY, CDR2 FYNNEI. V lost 5 bases and J lost 1, with 9 bases in between. The DNA of the CDR3 is TGTGCCAGCAGTTATCAGGGGTCTGGAAACACCATATATTTT. Translated, it gives CASSYQGSGNTIYF.

This clonotype was observed a handful of times. The V call is TRBV10-3, the J call TRBJ2-3, with 8 bases that match TRBD2. Per germline, CDR1 ENHRY and CDR2 SYGVKD. The junction had 11 bases not matched to a gene; V was cut back by 0 bases and J by 6 bases. The CDR3 spans 17 residues. The CDR3, as DNA: TGTGCCATCAGTGAGTCGATTGAAGCGGGGGCCGGGGATACGCAGTATTTT. Its protein is CAISESIEAGAGDTQYF.

This clonotype showed up just a few times. In nucleotides, the CDR3 is TGTGCCAGCAGCGTAGAAGCAAGGGGAGTGGGAGGAAACACCATATATTTT. Translation gives CASSVEARGVGGNTIYF. The gene calls are TRBV9 and TRBJ1-3; D is possibly TRBD1 (5 bases). CDR1 and CDR2 from the germline V gene are SGDLS and YYNGEE. The ends were cut back, 0 bases at V and 4 bases at J, with 17 bases in the middle. The CDR3 consists of 17 residues.

V is TRBV6-5 and J is TRBJ2-2; D unclear. This CDR3 contains 12 residues. Germline V CDR1 and CDR2: MNHEY, SVGAGI. In DNA, the CDR3 is TGTGTCTCGGCACCGTTTGGCGGGGAGCTGTTTTTT. This gives the protein CVSAPFGGELFF.

This clonotype was observed many times. The chain links TRBV11-2 to TRBJ2-1; D uncertain. Germline CDR1 reads SGHAT; CDR2 reads FQNNGV. Trimming pared 3 bases from V and 7 bases from J, leaving 10 bases between. This CDR3 has 13 amino acids. The CDR3 nucleotides are TGTGCCAGCAGCTTGGGCGTTTCGAATGAGCAGTTCTTC. Encoded protein: CASSLGVSNEQFF. The entire variable domain, with the rest obtained from reference TRBV11-2 and TRBJ2-1, is as follows: EAGVAQSPRYKIIEKRQSVAFWCNPISGHATLYWYQQILGQGPKLLIQFQNNGVVDDSQLPKDRFSAERLKGVDSTLKIQPAKLEDSAVYLCASSLGVSNEQFFGPGTRLTVL.

This clonotype was seen repeatedly, ten times or more. The chain couples TRBV20-1 to TRBJ2-7; D remains unclear. CDR1 DFQATT and CDR2 SNEGSKA come from the germline V gene (reference sequence). V was pared by 0 bases and J by 3 bases, with 3 bases between. The CDR3 runs 11 residues. In DNA form, the CDR3 reads TGCAGTGCTAGAGATTACTACGAGCAGTACTTC. This gives the protein CSARDYYEQYF.

The sample holds many counts of this clonotype. The chain combines TRBV7-6 with TRBJ2-5, with a possible D match to TRBD2 (6 bases). The CDR3 is 11 residues long. The germline gives CDR1 SGHVS, CDR2 FNYEAQ. V was clipped by 5 bases and J by 5 bases, with 6 bases between them. CDR3 DNA sequence: TGTGCCAGCAGCGGGGGGGAGACCCAGTACTTC. The encoded protein is CASSGGETQYF.

V and J are TRBV5-1 and TRBJ2-5, with 9 bases that match TRBD2. This CDR3 contains 13 residues. Germline loops: CDR1 SGHRS, CDR2 YFSETQ. The junction had 8 bases not matched to a gene; V was cut back by 9 bases and J by 5 bases. CDR3 residues: CATATSGPETQYF. CDR3 in DNA: TGCGCCACCGCGACTAGCGGTCCCGAGACCCAGTACTTC.

The chain combines TRBV20-1 with TRBJ2-3; 8 bases map to TRBD2. Germline CDR1 and CDR2: DFQATT and SNEGSKA (reference sequence). This CDR3 is 15 amino acids long. V lost 0 bases, J lost 4 bases, and 6 bases stayed unmatched. DNA for the CDR3: TGCAGTGCTAGAGAGGCTCGCGGGGGGCCAGATACGCAGTATTTT. Its translation: CSAREARGGPDTQYF.

The genes are TRBV3-1 and TRBJ2-6, with D possibly matching TRBD2 (5 bases). The CDR3 runs to 17 residues. V was shortened by 1 base and J by 1 base, with 11 bases between the two germline ends. Germline V gene data show CDR1 as LGHDT and CDR2 as YNNKEL (reference sequence). Written as DNA, the CDR3 is TGTGCCAGCAGCCAAGGAACTAGACCTTCTGGGGCCAACGTCCTGACTTTC. As protein: CASSQGTRPSGANVLTF. Complete variable domain (other parts from reference TRBV3-1 and TRBJ2-6): DTAVSQTPKYLVTQMGNDKSIKCEQNLGHDTMYWYKQDSKKFLKIMFSYNNKELIINETVPNRFSPKSPDKAHLNLHINSLELGDSAVYFCASSQGTRPSGANVLTFGAGSRLTVL.

At least ten counts were recorded for this clonotype. This rearrangement joins TRBV24-1 to TRBJ2-1, with no clear D. Trimming left V 9 bases short and J 7 bases short, with 21 bases between. The CDR3 sequence is 15 residues long. The germline CDR1 and CDR2 sequences are KGHDR and SFDVKD. The CDR3 sequence: CATGPNQGIGNEQFF. In nucleotides, the CDR3 is TGTGCCACCGGCCCAAATCAAGGCATAGGTAATGAGCAGTTCTTC.